Sequencing of this TCR beta chain was carried out in a study of shared clonotypes between healthy human individuals. Notes on the study in general: Clonotypes which were not shared had lower generation probabilities than clonotypes that all four donors shared.

This CDR3 is 16 amino acids long. Germline V gene lookup returns CDR1 SGHAT and CDR2 FQDESV (reference sequence). J gave up 2 bases and V 6 bases, and 7 bases lay outside the gene matches. Details on this clone: Antigen unknown.

Per the study methods: ImmunoSEQ output lacked quality scores and full-length reads, limiting matched filtering. TCRdb's table, derived via immunoSEQ multiplex PCR, lists solely in-frame clones and lacks some. V, J and clone size reflect that table, while D and trimming were determined from the DNA. The sample has hundreds of thousands of clones; about three quarters are singletons. This sequence was found in a woman aged 25-40 years in good health. Sequencing was carried out using memory CD4+ T cells sorted from blood. As for subset: CD45RA-negative fraction. The chain has TRBV11-1 and TRBJ2-7; 13 nucleotides align to TRBD2. CDR3 sequence (DNA): TGTGCCAGCAGTTTGGGACTAGCGGGAACGGCCTACGAGCAGTACTTC. This encodes CASSLGLAGTAYEQYF.